This T cell receptor (beta chain) was found in a study of blood T cell repertoires in COVID-19. This table comes from immunoSEQ multiplex PCR, and its TCRdb copy is limited to in-frame clones, with some not included. This table has about 63,000 clones, approximately 78% appearing once. Participants spanned ages about 18 to 95 years and resided in some 22 US areas. The CDR3 contains 16 residues. The V gene end was trimmed by 3 bases and the J gene end by 7 bases; junction bases not matched to a gene: 8. Germline CDR1 LNHDA, CDR2 SQIVND (reference sequence). The clonotype was recovered from a woman in her thirties or forties with acute COVID-19. Sequenced sample: PBMCs or T cells enriched from blood (not recorded which). The chain carries TRBV19 and TRBJ2-1; 11 nucleotides line up with TRBD2. CDR3 DNA: TGTGCCAGTAGTATTAGCGGGAGGGCCTCACTGAATGAGCAGTTCTTC. It codes for CASSISGRASLNEQFF.